This T cell receptor (beta chain) was identified in a study of T cells in Graves' hyperthyroidism and ophthalmopathy. Active moderate-to-severe ophthalmopathy, Clinical Activity Score at least 3, NOSPECS at least 4, under 3 months' duration. Clinical symptoms, serum thyroxine and TRAb, thyroid ultrasound and orbital computed tomography were used for the diagnoses. It was RNA transcripts that yielded the amplified TCR beta CDR3 regions. First-round RT-PCR of the TCR CDR3 relied on the HTBI primer set. TCRdb recomputed calls from the multiplex PCR reads with MiXCR, one row per CDR3 protein. Of 600,000 to 650,000 distinct CDR3 sequences in the sample, around 20% were seen once. This clonotype showed up many times. Its matching antigen is unknown. Study observations and caveats: Within blood appeared most thyroid clonotypes that had expanded above 0.001.

In germline, CDR1 is SQVTM, CDR2 ANQGSEA. The ends lost 1 base at V and 0 bases at J; junction bases unmatched: 7. The CDR3 spans 17 residues. This chain connects TRBV29-1 to TRBJ2-1; 9 nucleotides line up with TRBD2. The sample taken for sequencing was blood. The receptor was derived from a man younger than 45 with Graves' ophthalmopathy. The CDR3 spells CSVEGASGILSYNEQFF. In DNA form, the CDR3 reads TGCAGCGTTGAAGGGGCTAGCGGGATCCTCTCCTACAATGAGCAGTTCTTC.